This T cell receptor beta chain came from a study of T cells expressing NK-cell markers. Overall study: Source material for TCR beta repertoires consisted of sorted CD3+CD56+NKG2C+, CD3+CD56+NKG2C- and CD3+CD56-NKG2C+ T cells. Study observations and caveats: Dominant NKG2C+ clonotypes accounted for about 1.0-7.0% of CD8+ T cells in about six donors.

The CDR3 loop spans 16 amino acids. As to this clonotype: Antigen: not known.

TCRdb re-called the 5' RACE reads and gives one entry per CDR3 protein, without DNA. The table gives more than 250,000 distinct CDR3 sequences; the top ten clones make up around 0.4% of it. The chain links TRBV12-3 or TRBV12-4 to TRBJ2-1; the D call from TCRdb, TRBD1, cannot be confirmed without DNA. The TCR sequence derives from a man younger than 35 in good health. The source material was blood T cells: a sorted CD56 or NKG2C T cell subset, CD4+ or CD8+ T cells, or bulk PBMC T cells (not recorded which). The CDR3 region is CASSLGGGRTYNEQFF.